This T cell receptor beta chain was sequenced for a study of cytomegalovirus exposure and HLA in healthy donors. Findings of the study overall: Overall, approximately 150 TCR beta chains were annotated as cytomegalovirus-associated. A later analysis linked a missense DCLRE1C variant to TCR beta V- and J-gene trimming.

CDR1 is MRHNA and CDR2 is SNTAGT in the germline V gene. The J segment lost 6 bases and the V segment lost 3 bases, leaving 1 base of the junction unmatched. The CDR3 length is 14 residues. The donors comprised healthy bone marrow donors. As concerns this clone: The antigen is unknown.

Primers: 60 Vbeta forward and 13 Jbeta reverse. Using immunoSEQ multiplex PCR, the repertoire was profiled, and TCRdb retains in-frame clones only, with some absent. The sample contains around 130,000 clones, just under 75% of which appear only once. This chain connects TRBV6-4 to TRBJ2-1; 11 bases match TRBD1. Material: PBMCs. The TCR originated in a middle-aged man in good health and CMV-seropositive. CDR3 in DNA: TGTGCCAGCAGTGAGGGGACAGGGGGCAATGAGCAGTTCTTC. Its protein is CASSEGTGGNEQFF.